This T cell receptor beta chain appears in the sequencing data of a study of cytomegalovirus exposure and HLA in healthy donors. In the study overall: Earlier results showed 117 million unique TCR beta sequences derived from around 170 million T cells.

This clone has a handful of counts. The antigen remains undetermined. Within the sample, other DNA sequences also encode this same CDR3. PCR involved 60 Vbeta and 13 Jbeta primers. Measured with immunoSEQ multiplex PCR; TCRdb has only the in-frame clones, and not every one. The sample lists 90,000 to 120,000 clones, 74% occurring once. Whole-study results and caveats: Links to common viral pathogens appeared, in a later analysis, for several of the most significant clusters. Near-uniform donor sequencing depth was presumed by presence/absence analyses.

CDR3 length: 14 amino acids. Trimming shortened V by 0 bases and J by 0 bases, and 6 bases separated the two germline ends. Germline V gene data show CDR1 as SGHDT and CDR2 as YYEEEE. The rearrangement uses TRBV5-6 and TRBJ1-2; D remains ambiguous. The sequence was collected from a woman aged 40 to 50 in good health and CMV-seropositive. Sequencing input: PBMCs. DNA of the CDR3: TGTGCCAGCAGCTTGGGAACGGCTAACTATGGCTACACCTTC. It yields the protein CASSLGTANYGYTF. Drawing the rest from reference TRBV5-6 and TRBJ1-2, the complete variable domain is DAGVTQSPTHLIKTRGQQVTLRCSPKSGHDTVSWYQQALGQGPQFIFQYYEEEERQRGNFPDRFSGHQFPNYSSELNVNALLLGDSALYLCASSLGTANYGYTFGSGTRLTVV.